This note documents a single T cell receptor beta chain sequence. This sample is drawn from a study of blood T cell repertoires in COVID-19. Study-wide context: Acute-phase and convalescent COVID-19 samples originated in the United States, Italy and Spain.

TCRdb's table, derived via immunoSEQ multiplex PCR, lists solely in-frame clones and lacks some. Among about 490,000 clones listed, 70% to 90% were seen once. Germline V gives CDR1 SGHTS, CDR2 YDEGEE. This CDR3 is 14 amino acids long. V dropped 0 bases and J dropped 3 bases, with 9 bases sitting between them. The origin of this receptor is a human donor in a cohort sampled during active COVID-19. The chain links TRBV5-8 to TRBJ2-5; D is ambiguous. The sample taken for sequencing was peripheral blood. DNA of the CDR3: TGTGCCAGCAGCTTGGTGCCGGAGAAAGAGACCCAGTACTTC. This sequence encodes CASSLVPEKETQYF.